The entry below gives a single TCR beta chain sequence along with its context. Its antigen remains unknown. The CDR3 runs 18 residues. The V gene's germline CDR1 is MNHNS and CDR2 SASEGT. Trimming left V 10 bases short and J 3 bases short, with 31 bases between. This entry is derived from a study of T cells in Graves' hyperthyroidism and ophthalmopathy. Study-wide findings and caveats: Expanded thyroid clonotypes (above 0.001) were mostly also found in blood.

Amplification targeted TCR beta CDR3 regions from RNA transcripts. The HTBI primer set was used in a first-round RT-PCR of the TCR CDR3. Each CDR3 protein is one row after TCRdb ran MiXCR on the multiplex PCR reads. The sample lists some 570,000 distinct CDR3 sequences, 11% to 15% occurring once. Sequences were obtained from blood. This TCR derives from a woman younger than 30 with Graves' ophthalmopathy. The chain employs TRBV6-1 and TRBJ2-7; D assignment may be TRBD1 or TRBD2 (5 bases each). The DNA for the CDR3 is TGTGCCACATCCGTGGGTGGGGGTTTTGGGGGAACTATCTACGAGCAGTACTTC. Amino acids: CATSVGGGFGGTIYEQYF.